These T cell receptor beta chains were read from a single sample in a study of T-cell memory formation after mild COVID-19. TCRdb used MiXCR to reprocess the 5' RACE reads, holding one entry per CDR3 protein. The table records about 350,000 distinct CDR3 sequences, around 28% of them present only once. Sequencing was carried out using PBMCs or a T cell subset sorted from them (not recorded which). The receptor source for this set is an adult woman who had mild COVID-19 (a few samples of this study predate the infection). Cell type and time point are not known. Both conserved end residues are part of each CDR3. Each record gives: J gene, V gene, D gene, CDR3 protein. The D gene is left open where the match is weak.

TRBJ2-1 TRBV7-9 NA CASSLEMGEQFF
TRBJ2-1 TRBV7-9 NA CASDQVEQFF
TRBJ2-3 TRBV2 NA CASSGDGRLSTDTQYF
TRBJ1-2 TRBV6-2/TRBV6-3 NA CASSLTRQSYGYTF
TRBJ2-3 TRBV4-1 NA CASSQETGISTDTQYF
TRBJ2-7 TRBV4-3 NA CASSRHRDAYEQYF
TRBJ2-3 TRBV6-1 NA CAGTTTNTDTQYF
TRBJ1-2 TRBV7-9 NA CASSLDPGRTYGYTF
TRBJ2-7 TRBV7-8 NA CASSHMRSAYEQYF
TRBJ2-1 TRBV4-2 TRBD1 CASSRGTGSNEQFF
TRBJ2-1 TRBV7-8 NA CASSSGQGGMNEQFF
TRBJ1-1 TRBV5-1 NA CASTWAPQNTEAFF
TRBJ2-1 TRBV11-2 TRBD2 CASSVLAGTHNEQFF
TRBJ1-1 TRBV12-3/TRBV12-4 NA CASRTGFNTEAFF
TRBJ2-7 TRBV7-8 TRBD1 CASSLGTGVYEQYF
TRBJ1-1 TRBV5-6 NA CASSFVQTTNTEAFF
TRBJ2-1 TRBV24-1 NA CATSGDDNEQFF